This T cell receptor (beta chain) was captured in a study of cytomegalovirus exposure and HLA in healthy donors. As for the study in general: Unique TCR beta sequences numbering about 100 million came from 190 million or so T cells in an earlier analysis. Whole-study results and caveats: Among TCR sequences, most were rare, though some public TCRs appeared in many donors.

This PCR relied on a set of 60 Vbeta primers and 13 Jbeta primers. Only in-frame clones appear in the TCRdb table, and some are missing; sequencing was by immunoSEQ multiplex PCR. This table has approximately 93,000 clones, 65% to 85% appearing once. As for this clone: Its antigen is currently unknown.

Germline lookup yields CDR1 SGHAT and CDR2 FQNNGV. CDR3 length equals 12 residues. V was clipped by 5 bases and J by 5 bases, with 8 bases between them. This TCR came from a man aged 45-60 years in good health and CMV-seronegative. V gene TRBV11-2 combines with J gene TRBJ2-3; D uncertain. The material sequenced was PBMCs. The CDR3 coding sequence is TGTGCCAGCAGCCAAAATAGAGATACGCAGTATTTT. Amino acid sequence: CASSQNRDTQYF.